The present entry profiles one T cell receptor beta chain with its context. The target antigen is unknown. V gave up 1 base and J gave up 3 bases, with 15 bases separating them. The CDR3 spans 16 residues. Germline assignment: CDR1 SEHNR and CDR2 FQNEAQ (reference sequence). Busulfan-fludarabine conditioning, marrow transplant, and cyclophosphamide on days +3 and +4 were administered. This sample was taken from a study of T cells after posttransplantation cyclophosphamide. Method: immunoSEQ multiplex PCR; TCRdb's copy keeps in-frame clones and lacks some. The data show just under 20,000 clones, about 85% seen once. Study-level points and caveats: Later post-transplant blood repertoires were often dominated by donor CD8+ memory clones. Skin or GI-infiltrating T cells shared few TRB sequences with blood. Recipient CMV seropositivity and CMV reactivation strongly tracked TRB clonality.

The clonotype originates from a female patient between 40 and 50 years old who received an allogeneic stem cell transplant from a related donor, was CMV-positive, and had no GVHD. These T cells may partly come from the graft donor. The chain links TRBV7-9 to TRBJ1-2; D is uncertain. The material sequenced was PBMCs, taken after allogeneic stem cell transplant with posttransplant cyclophosphamide. CDR3 sequence (DNA): TGTGCCAGCAGCTTAGGAGGTTCCCCAGTCTACTATGGCTACACCTTC. It yields the protein CASSLGGSPVYYGYTF.